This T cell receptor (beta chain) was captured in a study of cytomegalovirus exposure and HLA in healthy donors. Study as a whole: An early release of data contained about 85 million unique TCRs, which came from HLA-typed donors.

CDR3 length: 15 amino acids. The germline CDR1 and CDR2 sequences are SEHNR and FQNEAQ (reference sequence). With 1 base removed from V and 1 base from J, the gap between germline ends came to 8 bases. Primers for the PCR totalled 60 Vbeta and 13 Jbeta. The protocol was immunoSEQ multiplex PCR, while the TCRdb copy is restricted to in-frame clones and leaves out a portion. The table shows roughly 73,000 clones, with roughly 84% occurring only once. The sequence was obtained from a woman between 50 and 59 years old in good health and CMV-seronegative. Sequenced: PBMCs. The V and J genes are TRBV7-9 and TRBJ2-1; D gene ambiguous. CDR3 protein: CASSLVVTSYNEQFF. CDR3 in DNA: TGTGCCAGCAGCTTAGTGGTGACTTCCTACAATGAGCAGTTCTTC.